One sample yielded the 21 T cell receptor beta chains listed below, sequenced in a study of blood T cell repertoires in COVID-19. The method was immunoSEQ multiplex PCR; TCRdb's version includes in-frame clones alone and lacks a portion of them. This sample has 250,000 to 350,000 clones; 80% to 90% occur once, and the top ten carry 5.5% to 8%. The sequenced sample consisted of peripheral blood. These receptors were obtained from a woman aged 45 to 65 with COVID-19, enrolled during active disease.

The chain couples TRBV7-2 to TRBJ1-2; 10 bases map to TRBD1. This CDR3 region has 13 residues. Germline V gene lookup returns CDR1 SGHTA and CDR2 FQGNSA. J gave up 7 bases and V 5 bases, and 4 bases lay outside the gene matches. The CDR3 here is CASSTGQGGGYTF. DNA of the CDR3: TGTGCCAGCAGCACCGGACAGGGGGGTGGCTACACCTTC.

V usage is TRBV25-1 and J usage is TRBJ2-5, with 8 bases fitting TRBD2. This CDR3 is 17 amino acids long. V lost 7 bases and J lost 5; bases outside the gene matches: 18. Germline lookup yields CDR1 MGHDK and CDR2 SYGVNS. The CDR3 DNA follows: TGTGCCAGCACCCCGGGAACTAGCGGAGCCCCTGAGGAGACCCAGTACTTC. This translates into CASTPGTSGAPEETQYF.

The chain uses TRBV27 and TRBJ2-7, with 16 bases that match TRBD2. With V trimmed by 4 bases and J by 3 bases, 15 bases remained unmatched. The CDR3 runs 20 residues. Germline V gene sequence: CDR1 MNHEY, CDR2 SMNVEV (reference sequence). Written as DNA, the CDR3 is TGTGCCAGCAGTTCAAAGGGGACTAGCGGGAGGGCCGGAGTTGACTACGAGCAGTACTTC. Residues: CASSSKGTSGRAGVDYEQYF.

The V and J genes are TRBV4-1 and TRBJ1-1, with D uncertain. V gave up 0 bases and J gave up 6 bases, with 11 bases separating them. Germline V gene lookup returns CDR1 MGHRA and CDR2 YSYEKL. CDR3 length: 14 amino acids. The CDR3 region is CASSQEAGSAEAFF. The CDR3 nucleotides read TGCGCCAGCAGCCAAGAAGCGGGGAGCGCTGAAGCTTTCTTT.

The chain links TRBV5-5 to TRBJ2-7, with 8 bases identical to TRBD2. The CDR3 loop spans 15 amino acids. The V and J ends lost 3 bases and 3 bases, in that order; junction bases with no gene match: 8. Germline V gene lookup returns CDR1 SGHKS and CDR2 YYEKEE (reference sequence). The CDR3 DNA follows: TGTGCCAGCAGCTCCTCGGGGGGGTTGGTCTACGAGCAGTACTTC. It yields the protein CASSSSGGLVYEQYF.

Details on this clone: This specimen includes other DNA sequences encoding the same CDR3. The genes are TRBV27 and TRBJ2-1; D remains ambiguous. Trimming shortened V by 5 bases and J by 4 bases, and 3 bases separated the two germline ends. The CDR3 spans 11 residues. Germline-derived CDR1 and CDR2 are MNHEY and SMNVEV (reference sequence). The CDR3 DNA is TGTGCCAGCAGTCTTTACAATGAGCAGTTCTTC. Protein sequence: CASSLYNEQFF.

This clone is labeled medium-sized. This chain uses TRBV7-2 with TRBJ1-2; D ambiguous. Germline CDR1 and CDR2: SGHTA and FQGNSA. Trimming took 2 bases from V and 3 from J, leaving 22 bases between them. The CDR3 is 18 amino acids. CDR3 nucleotide sequence: TGTGCCAGCAGCTTAAGTCCCCCAAGCCAAGTCCTCGACTATGGCTACACCTTC. This codes for CASSLSPPSQVLDYGYTF.

This clone was observed a single time. This chain uses TRBV5-1 with TRBJ2-1, with 8 bases matching TRBD2. The CDR3 contains 12 residues. The germline gives CDR1 SGHRS, CDR2 YFSETQ. J gave up 12 bases and V 3 bases, and 5 bases lay outside the gene matches. The CDR3 DNA sequence: TGCGCCAGCAGCTCCGGGGGGGTTGGGCAGTTCTTC. Amino acids: CASSSGGVGQFF.

This clone was picked up a small number of times. This sequence joins TRBV19 and TRBJ1-5; the match to TRBD1 covers 10 bases. Germline V gene lookup returns CDR1 LNHDA and CDR2 SQIVND (reference sequence). V trimming: 2 bases; J trimming: 6 bases; junction bases outside the gene matches: 7. This CDR3 is built from 16 residues. The CDR3 bases are TGTGCCAGTAGTATATGGGGACAGGGGATTGGTCAGCCCCAGCATTTT. Translating it yields CASSIWGQGIGQPQHF. Together with reference TRBV19 and TRBJ1-5, the CDR3 gives the full variable domain: DGGITQSPKYLFRKEGQNVTLSCEQNLNHDAMYWYRQDPGQGLRLIYYSQIVNDFQKGDIAEGYSVSREKKESFPLTVTSAQKNPTAFYLCASSIWGQGIGQPQHFGDGTRLSIL.

There are a few counts of this clone. The gene calls are TRBV3-1 (or the pseudogene TRBV3-2) and TRBJ1-1; no clear D gene. The CDR3 is 12 residues long. Trimming stripped 1 base from V and 7 bases from J, with 7 bases between. CDR1 is LGHDT, CDR2 YNNKEL, per germline (reference sequence). Written as DNA, the CDR3 is TGTGCCAGCAGCCAAGCCACGAGTGAAGCTTTCTTT. Its translation is CASSQATSEAFF.

As regards this clone: The sample carries other DNA sequences with the same CDR3. The chain uses TRBV24-1 and TRBJ2-5; TRBD1 aligns across 8 bases. Germline V gene lookup returns CDR1 KGHDR and CDR2 SFDVKD. The CDR3 loop spans 15 amino acids. The V segment lost 3 bases and the J segment 4 bases; nucleotides outside the gene matches: 6. The CDR3 reads CATSDPRTGGETQYF. The CDR3 DNA follows: TGTGCCACCAGTGATCCCCGCACAGGGGGAGAGACCCAGTACTTC.

This rearrangement joins TRBV27 to TRBJ1-1; D ambiguous. Germline V gene sequence: CDR1 MNHEY, CDR2 SMNVEV (reference sequence). V was shortened by 5 bases and J by 5 bases, with 15 bases between the two germline ends. This CDR3 has 14 amino acids. As DNA, the CDR3 is TGTGCCAGCAGTCCTTTGGGCCGGGGTACTGAAGCTTTCTTT. Protein sequence: CASSPLGRGTEAFF.

This clone has only a few counts. The CDR3 loop reads CASSRQGSGNTIYF. CDR3 in DNA: TGTGCCAGCAGCCGACAGGGTTCTGGAAACACCATATATTTT. This chain uses TRBV27 with TRBJ1-3, with 7 bases fitting TRBD1. There are 14 residues in the CDR3. V shed 6 bases and J 1 base; nucleotides not matched to a gene: 3. Germline V lookup: CDR1 MNHEY, CDR2 SMNVEV (reference sequence).

The J gene is TRBJ2-1, the V gene TRBV2, with D possibly matching TRBD1 (6 bases). This CDR3 contains 13 residues. CDR1 and CDR2 (germline): SNHLY, FYNNEI. V lost 8 bases, J lost 9 bases, and 17 bases lay in between. The CDR3 region is CASRQGSYGEQFF. CDR3 DNA: TGTGCCAGCCGGCAGGGGAGTTACGGTGAGCAGTTCTTC.

This rearrangement joins TRBV11-2 to TRBJ1-5; no firm D call. Germline V gene lookup returns CDR1 SGHAT and CDR2 FQNNGV. Trimming took 1 base from V and 7 from J, leaving 8 bases between them. The CDR3 extends over 13 amino acids. CDR3 residues: CASSLGVSQPQHF. CDR3 DNA sequence: TGTGCCAGCAGCTTAGGTGTATCGCAGCCCCAGCATTTT.

V gene TRBV27 combines with J gene TRBJ1-5; the D gene is possibly TRBD1 (5 bases). The CDR3 contains 17 residues. Germline V gene data show CDR1 as MNHEY and CDR2 as SMNVEV (reference sequence). The ends were cut back, 0 bases at V and 0 bases at J, with 12 bases in the middle. CDR3 region: CASSLSPQGNSNQPQHF. The CDR3 region has the DNA TGTGCCAGCAGTTTATCGCCCCAGGGTAATAGCAATCAGCCCCAGCATTTT.

The V and J genes are TRBV6-2 or TRBV6-3 and TRBJ2-1; 10 bases map to TRBD2. Trimming cost V 2 bases and J 6 bases; bases outside gene matches: 1. This CDR3 region has 14 residues. In germline, CDR1 is MNHEY, CDR2 SVGEGT. The CDR3 spells CASSYLAGANEQFF. In DNA form, the CDR3 reads TGTGCCAGCAGTTACCTAGCGGGAGCCAATGAGCAGTTCTTC.

The chain carries TRBV28 and TRBJ2-7; 9 positions match TRBD1. Germline assignment: CDR1 MDHEN and CDR2 SYDVKM. The length of the CDR3 is 12 residues. After removal of 4 bases from V and 6 bases from J, the junction contained 1 base not matched to a gene. The CDR3 nucleotides read TGTGCCAGCAGTTCGGACAGGGGCGAGCAGTACTTC. Translated: CASSSDRGEQYF.

V usage is TRBV6-6 and J usage is TRBJ2-7; TRBD2 aligns across 12 bases. Germline CDR1 MNHNY, CDR2 SVGAGI (reference sequence). The CDR3 runs 16 residues. The V segment lost 0 bases and the J segment 4 bases; nucleotides outside the gene matches: 4. The CDR3 sequence: CASSYSSSGRGYEQYF. CDR3 DNA sequence: TGTGCCAGCAGTTACTCCTCTAGCGGGAGGGGGTACGAGCAGTACTTC.

The chain carries TRBV5-5 and TRBJ2-1, with no clear D. The CDR3 totals 15 residues. CDR1 SGHKS and CDR2 YYEKEE come from the germline V gene (reference sequence). V lost 0 bases and J lost 0, with 7 bases in between. The CDR3 DNA is TGTGCCAGCAGCTTGGCCCGGTACTCCTACAATGAGCAGTTCTTC. Its translation: CASSLARYSYNEQFF.

This clone was seen just once. This chain joins TRBV7-9 and TRBJ2-1; D is undetermined. The germline V gene has CDR1 SEHNR and CDR2 FQNEAQ (reference sequence). The CDR3 totals 12 residues. Trimming stripped 3 bases from V and 6 bases from J, with 6 bases between. CDR3 loop: CASSFRSNEQFF. The CDR3, as DNA: TGTGCCAGCAGCTTCCGGAGCAATGAGCAGTTCTTC.